This is a list of T cell receptor beta chains from one sample in a study of T cell changes during pregnancy in multiple sclerosis. Libraries were prepared by immunoSEQ multiplex PCR; TCRdb keeps only in-frame clonotypes and omits some of them. The sample has tens of thousands of clones; roughly 90% are singletons. The specimen comprised CD8+ T cells from peripheral blood mononuclear cells, sampled before pregnancy. The receptors originated from a female donor with multiple sclerosis, enrolled in a pregnancy study. Both conserved end residues are part of each CDR3. The D gene is left open where the match is weak. Size is stated for part of the rows, as once, few or many counts, or as a class when the clone is expanded.

D gene | clone size | J gene | V gene | CDR3 protein | CDR3 DNA
TRBD2 | . | TRBJ2-1 | TRBV7-8 | CASSSSGHNEQFF | TGTGCCAGCAGCTCTAGCGGGCACAATGAGCAGTTCTTC
. | few | TRBJ1-2 | TRBV2 | CASMGRNYGYTF | TGTGCCAGCATGGGGCGGAACTATGGCTACACCTTC
. | . | TRBJ1-3 | TRBV30 | CAWYEGLNTIYF | TGTGCCTGGTACGAGGGCTTGAACACCATATATTTT
. | . | TRBJ2-7 | TRBV11-2 | CASSEGGYEQYF | TGTGCCAGCAGCGAAGGGGGTTACGAGCAGTACTTC
. | once | TRBJ1-5 | TRBV4-1 | CASSQYTNQPQHF | TGCGCCAGCAGCCAATACACGAATCAGCCCCAGCATTTT
. | . | TRBJ2-1 | TRBV10-3 | CATFPGVANEQFF | TGTGCCACCTTTCCTGGTGTAGCGAATGAGCAGTTCTTC
. | . | TRBJ2-1 | TRBV10-3 | CAISDPSDWNGQFF | TGTGCCATCAGTGATCCCTCAGACTGGAATGGGCAGTTCTTC
TRBD2 | . | TRBJ2-5 | TRBV11-2 | CASSLTAGWVETQYF | TGTGCCAGCAGCCTGACAGCGGGATGGGTGGAGACCCAGTACTTC
. | . | TRBJ2-4 | TRBV27 | CASRGENIQYF | TGTGCCAGCAGAGGGGAAAACATTCAGTACTTC
. | . | TRBJ1-1 | TRBV28 | CASSFGGTEAFF | TGTGCCAGCAGTTTCGGGGGTACTGAAGCTTTCTTT
TRBD1 | . | TRBJ2-2 | TRBV5-1 | CASSLVGTGGATGELFF | TGCGCCAGCAGCTTGGTTGGGACAGGGGGCGCAACCGGGGAGCTGTTTTTT
TRBD1 | . | TRBJ1-1 | TRBV13 | CASSGPGTGNTEAFF | TGTGCCAGCAGCGGGCCCGGGACAGGGAACACTGAAGCTTTCTTT
TRBD2 | . | TRBJ2-1 | TRBV29-1 | CSALPREGYNEQFF | TGCAGCGCTCTCCCGCGGGAGGGGTACAATGAGCAGTTCTTC
. | . | TRBJ2-7 | TRBV27 | CASSLGLLPYEQYF | TGTGCCAGCAGTTTGGGACTGCTCCCCTACGAGCAGTACTTC
TRBD2 | . | TRBJ2-1 | TRBV15 | CATSAGTSGNYEQFF | TGTGCCACCAGCGCCGGGACTAGCGGGAATTATGAGCAGTTCTTC
. | . | TRBJ2-1 | TRBV5-5 | CASSFGVYEQFF | TGTGCCAGCAGCTTCGGTGTTTATGAGCAGTTCTTC
TRBD2 | . | TRBJ2-1 | TRBV7-8 | CASSLGRGESRSYNEQFF | TGTGCCAGCAGCCTCGGACGGGGGGAATCCCGCTCCTACAATGAGCAGTTCTTC
. | . | TRBJ1-1 | TRBV15 | CATSYEGGAEAFF | TGTGCCACCAGCTACGAGGGCGGCGCTGAAGCTTTCTTT
. | . | TRBJ2-1 | TRBV19 | CASSPGVHEQFF | TGTGCCAGTAGTCCGGGGGTCCATGAGCAGTTCTTC
. | . | TRBJ1-1 | TRBV7-9 | CASSPGWGENTEAFF | TGTGCCAGCAGCCCTGGGTGGGGGGAGAACACTGAAGCTTTCTTT
. | once | TRBJ2-6 | TRBV29-1 | CSVGGLIPGSGANVLTF | TGCAGCGTTGGGGGCTTAATCCCGGGTTCCGGGGCCAACGTCCTGACTTTC
. | . | TRBJ2-3 | TRBV29-1 | CSVVSVSRGTDTQYF | TGCAGCGTTGTCTCTGTGAGTAGGGGAACAGATACGCAGTATTTT
. | . | TRBJ1-1 | TRBV15 | CATSRLQGLNTEAFF | TGTGCCACCAGCAGATTACAGGGACTGAACACTGAAGCTTTCTTT
TRBD1 | . | TRBJ1-1 | TRBV7-8 | CASSLAGTGGYGDTEAFF | TGTGCCAGCAGCTTAGCAGGGACAGGGGGCTATGGCGACACTGAAGCTTTCTTT
. | once | TRBJ1-1 | TRBV25-1 | CASSAQAEAFF | TGTGCCAGCAGTGCTCAGGCAGAAGCTTTCTTT
TRBD2 | few | TRBJ2-1 | TRBV10-3 | CAISDSASGYNEQFF | TGTGCCATCAGTGATTCGGCTAGCGGCTACAATGAGCAGTTCTTC
TRBD1 | . | TRBJ2-5 | TRBV7-9 | CASSTGQGRRQETQYF | TGTGCCAGCAGCACTGGACAGGGAAGGAGGCAAGAGACCCAGTACTTC
TRBD1 | . | TRBJ2-2 | TRBV7-9 | CASSSPTGDTGELFF | TGTGCCAGCAGCTCGCCCACAGGGGACACCGGGGAGCTGTTTTTT
. | . | TRBJ1-1 | TRBV19 | CASSISLNTEAFF | TGTGCCAGTAGTATTAGCCTGAACACTGAAGCTTTCTTT
TRBD1 | . | TRBJ1-5 | TRBV28 | CASTPGAGGRTNQPQHF | TGTGCCAGCACCCCCGGAGCAGGGGGACGGACAAATCAGCCCCAGCATTTT
. | . | TRBJ2-1 | TRBV13 | CASSYTDSPYNEQFF | TGTGCCAGCAGCTATACGGACTCACCCTACAATGAGCAGTTCTTC